These 2 T cell receptor beta chains were all obtained from the same sample, sequenced in a study of blood T cell repertoires in COVID-19. TCRdb's table, derived via immunoSEQ multiplex PCR, lists solely in-frame clones and lacks some. The sample has 200,000 or so clones, around nine tenths seen once. The specimen sequenced was peripheral blood. All receptors come from a man in his 70s with active or convalescent COVID-19.

The V and J genes are TRBV4-3 and TRBJ1-3, with TRBD1 as a possible D gene (5 bases). With 0 bases removed from V and 0 bases from J, the gap between germline ends came to 6 bases. Germline V gene lookup returns CDR1 LGHNA and CDR2 YSLEER. CDR3 length: 15 residues. The CDR3 DNA reads TGCGCCAGCAGCCAAGAGGACAACTCTGGAAACACCATATATTTT. Translation gives CASSQEDNSGNTIYF.

The chain couples TRBV5-1 to TRBJ2-1, with 10 bases aligning to TRBD2. The junction had 12 bases not matched to a gene; V was cut back by 3 bases and J by 6 bases. Germline values: CDR1 SGHRS, CDR2 YFSETQ. This CDR3 comprises 17 residues. CDR3 loop: CASSSHTLAGARNEQFF. The DNA of the CDR3 is TGCGCCAGCAGCTCCCACACCCTAGCGGGGGCTCGCAATGAGCAGTTCTTC.